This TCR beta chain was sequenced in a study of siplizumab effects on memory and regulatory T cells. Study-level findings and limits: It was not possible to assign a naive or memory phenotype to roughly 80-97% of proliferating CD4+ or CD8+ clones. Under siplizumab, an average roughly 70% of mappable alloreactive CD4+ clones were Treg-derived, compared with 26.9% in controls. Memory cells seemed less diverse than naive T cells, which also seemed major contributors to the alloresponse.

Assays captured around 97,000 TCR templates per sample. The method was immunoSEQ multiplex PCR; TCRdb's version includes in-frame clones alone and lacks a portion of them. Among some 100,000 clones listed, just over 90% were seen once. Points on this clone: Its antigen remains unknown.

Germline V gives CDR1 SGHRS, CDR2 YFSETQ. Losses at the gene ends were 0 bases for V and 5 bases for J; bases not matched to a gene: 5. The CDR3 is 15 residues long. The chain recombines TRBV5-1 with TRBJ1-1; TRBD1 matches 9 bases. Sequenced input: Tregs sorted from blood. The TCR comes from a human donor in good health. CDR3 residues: CASSLETGGGTEAFF. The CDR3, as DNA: TGCGCCAGCAGCTTGGAGACAGGGGGAGGGACTGAAGCTTTCTTT.